This TCR beta chain was observed in a study of long-term antiretroviral therapy in people with HIV. Overall study: Of all samples, the earliest predate the 2015 immediate-ART recommendation by about a decade.

The assay, immunoSEQ v3.0, was run at survey level. Per-sample targets for sequencing were 40,000-50,000 T-cell genomes. Sequencing was performed with immunoSEQ multiplex PCR; in TCRdb, only in-frame clones are kept and a portion is missing. In the table there are about 48,000 clones, about 86% of which are singletons. This clone was observed a single time. Its cognate antigen is unknown. The study, taken as a whole, reports: Across all time points, the repertoire was dominated by clones that expanded before ART. Once patients were on ART, diversity went higher but still fell short of transplant donor controls.

The CDR3 consists of 14 residues. With 3 bases removed from V and 2 bases from J, the gap between germline ends came to 10 bases. Germline CDR1 reads SGHRS; CDR2 reads YFSETQ. The V call is TRBV5-1, the J call TRBJ2-3; possible D gene TRBD1, 5 bases. This sample comprised unsorted PBMCs, obtained 0.8 years after starting antiretroviral therapy. The sequence derives from a woman in her late teens or twenties with HIV. CDR3 protein: CASSSRQLTDTQYF. In nucleotides, the CDR3 is TGCGCCAGCAGCTCACGACAGCTCACAGATACGCAGTATTTT.